The 9 T cell receptor beta chains listed next were all sequenced from one sample in a study of blood T cell repertoires in COVID-19. The assay was immunoSEQ multiplex PCR, and TCRdb's table has in-frame clones only and misses some. The table lists roughly 170,000 clones, about 90% of them singletons. Sequences were obtained from peripheral blood. The receptors here all came from a man aged 65 to 79 with active or convalescent COVID-19.

This clone was seen only once. V usage is TRBV2 and J usage is TRBJ2-1; D possibly corresponds to TRBD1 (5 bases). The CDR3 length is 15 residues. Between the trimmed V and J ends, which lost 3 bases and 4 bases, there was a span of 13 bases. Germline CDR1 is SNHLY and CDR2 is FYNNEI. CDR3 sequence: CASSDRLRGYNEQFF. The CDR3 DNA reads TGTGCCAGCAGTGATCGTCTTAGGGGATACAATGAGCAGTTCTTC.

This clone was recorded only once. The rearrangement uses TRBV20-1 and TRBJ1-5; TRBD1 matches at 8 bases. The CDR3 has 18 residues. The V and J ends lost 3 bases and 0 bases, in that order; junction bases with no gene match: 13. The germline CDR1 and CDR2 sequences are DFQATT and SNEGSKA (reference sequence). CDR3: CSASSAGGDPYSNQPQHF. DNA of the CDR3: TGCAGTGCTAGTTCGGCAGGGGGCGACCCCTATAGCAATCAGCCCCAGCATTTT.

The CDR3 region is CASSIGNTPGQPQHF. Here the CDR3 DNA reads TGTGCCAGTAGTATCGGGAACACCCCAGGTCAGCCCCAGCATTTT. This chain links TRBV19 with TRBJ1-5, with D hard to call. The germline CDR1 and CDR2 sequences are LNHDA and SQIVND (reference sequence). The CDR3 is 15 residues long. V was pared by 3 bases and J by 6 bases, with 15 bases between.

The chain combines TRBV5-1 with TRBJ2-1, with D tentatively TRBD2 (5 bases). Per the germline V gene, CDR1 is SGHRS and CDR2 is YFSETQ. The CDR3 spans 14 residues. Trimming left V 4 bases short and J 7 bases short, with 15 bases between. The CDR3, as DNA: TGCGCCAGCAGCCCCGGGGTCAGATTAAATGAGCAGTTCTTC. Protein: CASSPGVRLNEQFF.

The CDR3 is CASSLRGSGEKLFF. The CDR3 nucleotides read TGTGCCAGCTCCCTCCGGGGGTCAGGGGAAAAACTGTTTTTT. The chain has TRBV6-1 and TRBJ1-4; possible D gene TRBD1, 5 bases. CDR1 is MNHNS, CDR2 SASEGT, per germline. V lost 8 bases and J lost 8, with 18 bases in between. The CDR3 is 14 residues long.

The genes are TRBV3-1 (or the pseudogene TRBV3-2) and TRBJ1-5, with 8 positions matching TRBD1. V gave up 9 bases and J gave up 3 bases; unmatched junction bases: 10. The CDR3 contains 15 residues. Germline CDR1 is LGHDT and CDR2 is YNNKEL (reference sequence). As DNA, the CDR3 is TGTGCCAGGGGGCCCCGGGACAGGCTCAATCAGCCCCAGCATTTT. Amino acids: CARGPRDRLNQPQHF.

In this sample, this clone turned up a few times. The V and J genes are TRBV5-1 and TRBJ2-5, with D possibly matching TRBD2 (5 bases). The CDR3 spans 14 residues. V lost 1 base and J lost 1, with 8 bases in between. From germline, CDR1 is SGHRS and CDR2 YFSETQ. This CDR3 reads CASSLRGGQETQYF. CDR3 bases: TGCGCCAGCAGCTTGCGGGGTGGCCAAGAGACCCAGTACTTC.

This clone was observed a few times. The CDR3 loop is CASSEGGVRDTQYF. CDR3 DNA sequence: TGCGCCAGCAGCGAGGGAGGGGTGAGAGATACGCAGTATTTT. J is TRBJ2-3 and V is TRBV5-1; 7 bases match TRBD2. Looked up from germline, CDR1 is SGHRS and CDR2 is YFSETQ. The CDR3 totals 14 residues. The V and J ends lost 4 bases and 5 bases, in that order; junction bases with no gene match: 7.

The genes are TRBV18 and TRBJ1-4; unclear D gene. The CDR3 consists of 14 residues. Trimming left V 3 bases short and J 5 bases short, with 10 bases between. Per the germline V gene, CDR1 is KGHSH and CDR2 is LQKENI. CDR3 sequence: CASSPGSQNEKLFF. In DNA, the CDR3 is TGTGCCAGCTCACCGGGCAGCCAGAATGAAAAACTGTTTTTT.